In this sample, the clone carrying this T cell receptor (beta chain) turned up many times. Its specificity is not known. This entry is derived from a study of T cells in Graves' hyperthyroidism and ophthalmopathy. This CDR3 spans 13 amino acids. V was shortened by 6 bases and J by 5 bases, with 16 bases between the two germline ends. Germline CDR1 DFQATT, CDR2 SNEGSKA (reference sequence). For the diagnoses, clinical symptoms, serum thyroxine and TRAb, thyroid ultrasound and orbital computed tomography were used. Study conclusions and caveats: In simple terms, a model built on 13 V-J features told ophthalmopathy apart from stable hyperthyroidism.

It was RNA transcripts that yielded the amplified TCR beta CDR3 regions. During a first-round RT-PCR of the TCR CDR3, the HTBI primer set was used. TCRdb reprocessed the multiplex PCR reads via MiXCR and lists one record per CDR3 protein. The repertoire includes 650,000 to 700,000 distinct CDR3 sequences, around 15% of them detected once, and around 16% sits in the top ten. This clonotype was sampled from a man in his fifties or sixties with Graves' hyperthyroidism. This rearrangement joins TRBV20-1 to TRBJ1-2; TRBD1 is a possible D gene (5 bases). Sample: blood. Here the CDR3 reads CSAANFQGYGYTF. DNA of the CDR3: TGCAGTGCCGCAAATTTCCAGGGATATGGCTACACCTTC.